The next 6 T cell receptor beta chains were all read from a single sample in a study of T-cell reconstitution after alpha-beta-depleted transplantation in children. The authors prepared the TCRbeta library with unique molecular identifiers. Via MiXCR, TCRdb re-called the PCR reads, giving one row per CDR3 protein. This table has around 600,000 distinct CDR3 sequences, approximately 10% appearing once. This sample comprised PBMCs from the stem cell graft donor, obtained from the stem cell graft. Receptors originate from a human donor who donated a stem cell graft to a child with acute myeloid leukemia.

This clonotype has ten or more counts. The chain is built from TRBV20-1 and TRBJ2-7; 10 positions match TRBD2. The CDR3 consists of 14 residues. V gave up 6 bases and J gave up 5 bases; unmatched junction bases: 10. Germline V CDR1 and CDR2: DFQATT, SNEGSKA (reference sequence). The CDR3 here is CSAQAPAGGNEQYF. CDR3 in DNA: TGCAGTGCACAAGCCCCAGCGGGAGGGAACGAGCAGTACTTC.

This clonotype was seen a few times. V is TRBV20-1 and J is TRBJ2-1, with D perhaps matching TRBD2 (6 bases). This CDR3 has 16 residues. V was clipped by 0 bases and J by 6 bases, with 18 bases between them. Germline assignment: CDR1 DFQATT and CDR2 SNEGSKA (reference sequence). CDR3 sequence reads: CSARDGGTPRANEQFF. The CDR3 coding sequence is TGCAGTGCTAGAGATGGAGGGACCCCGAGGGCCAATGAGCAGTTCTTC.

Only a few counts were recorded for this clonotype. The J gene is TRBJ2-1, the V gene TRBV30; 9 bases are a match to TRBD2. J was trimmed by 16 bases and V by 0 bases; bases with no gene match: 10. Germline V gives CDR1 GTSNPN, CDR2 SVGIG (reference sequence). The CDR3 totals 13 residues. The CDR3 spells CAWSVLAGVDSFF. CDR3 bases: TGTGCCTGGAGTGTATTAGCGGGAGTGGATTCCTTCTTC.

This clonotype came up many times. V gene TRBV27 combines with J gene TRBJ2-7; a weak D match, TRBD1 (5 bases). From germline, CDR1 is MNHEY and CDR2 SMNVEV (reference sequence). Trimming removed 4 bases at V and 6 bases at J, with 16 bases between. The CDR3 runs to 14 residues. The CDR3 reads CASSYLGDRGEQYF. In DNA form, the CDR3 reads TGTGCCAGCAGTTATTTAGGGGATAGGGGCGAGCAGTACTTC.

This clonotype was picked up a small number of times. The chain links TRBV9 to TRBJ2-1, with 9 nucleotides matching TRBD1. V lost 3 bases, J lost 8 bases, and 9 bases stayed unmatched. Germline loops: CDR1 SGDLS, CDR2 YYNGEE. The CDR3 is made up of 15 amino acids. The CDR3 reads CASSEQGAVSHEQFF. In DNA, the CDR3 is TGTGCCAGCAGCGAACAGGGGGCAGTTTCACATGAGCAGTTCTTC.

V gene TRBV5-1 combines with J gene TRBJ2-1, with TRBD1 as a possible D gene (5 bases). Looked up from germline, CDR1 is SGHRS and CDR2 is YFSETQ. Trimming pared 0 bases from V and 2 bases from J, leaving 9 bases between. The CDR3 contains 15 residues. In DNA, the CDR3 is TGCGCCAGCAGCTTGGGGGGCCCCCCCTACAATGAGCAGTTCTTC. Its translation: CASSLGGPPYNEQFF.